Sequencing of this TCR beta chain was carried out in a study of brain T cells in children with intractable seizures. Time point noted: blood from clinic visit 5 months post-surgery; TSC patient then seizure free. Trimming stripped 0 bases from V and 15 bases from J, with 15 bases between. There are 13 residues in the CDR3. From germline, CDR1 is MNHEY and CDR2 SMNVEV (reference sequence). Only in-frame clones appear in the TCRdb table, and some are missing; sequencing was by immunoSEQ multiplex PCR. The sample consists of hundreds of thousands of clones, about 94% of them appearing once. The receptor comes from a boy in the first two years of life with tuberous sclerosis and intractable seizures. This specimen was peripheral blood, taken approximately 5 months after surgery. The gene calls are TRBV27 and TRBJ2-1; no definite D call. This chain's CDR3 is CASSLSGGNFPFF. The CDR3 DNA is TGTGCCAGCAGTTTATCGGGTGGTAATTTCCCGTTCTTC.